This T cell receptor beta chain was retrieved from a study of blood T cell repertoires in COVID-19. Looking at the study overall: COVID-19 samples, acute and convalescent, were from the United States, Italy and Spain. Sources were T cells, B-cell-depleted T cells, or PBMCs; the material itself was cDNA or gDNA.

This CDR3 region has 14 residues. Germline CDR1 SGDLS, CDR2 YYNGEE. V was cut by 5 bases and J by 7 bases, with 18 bases left in between. Per the original data handling: Reference gene primer amplification yielded estimated nucleated cell counts. Some clones are missing from TCRdb's copy, which holds only in-frame ones; the method was immunoSEQ multiplex PCR. That table gives V, J and clone size, and the DNA gave D and trimming. The sample carries approximately 57,000 clones, around nine tenths recorded once. The chain employs TRBV9 and TRBJ1-1, with D unclear. This clonotype was obtained from a man aged 50 or older with acute or convalescent COVID-19. The source material was peripheral blood. CDR3 nucleotide sequence: TGTGCCAGCAGTCAATTTTCGAGGCCCGGTGAAGCTTTCTTT. This codes for CASSQFSRPGEAFF.